Sequencing of this TCR beta chain was carried out in a study of OX40 agonist ivuxolimab in advanced cancers. Findings and limits, study-wide: The work left the antigen specificity of expanded peripheral T cells undetermined.

Using immunoSEQ multiplex PCR, the repertoire was profiled, and TCRdb retains in-frame clones only, with some absent. Found here are fewer than 30,000 clones, about four fifths of them singletons; the top ten hold around 15%. As for this clone: The antigen is unknown.

V was pared by 0 bases and J by 11 bases, with 5 bases of the junction left unmatched. CDR1 and CDR2 from the germline V gene are LGHNA and YSLEER. This CDR3 contains 14 residues. This material consisted of CD4+ or CD8+ T cells sorted from blood, taken in a trial of the OX40 agonist ivuxolimab. This chain links TRBV4-3 with TRBJ2-5; the match to TRBD2 covers 11 bases. The clonotype originates from an adult with an advanced solid tumor such as melanoma, head and neck, liver or kidney cancer. The CDR3 region is CASSQDPSGGPQYF. The CDR3 bases are TGCGCCAGCAGCCAAGACCCTAGCGGGGGGCCTCAGTACTTC.